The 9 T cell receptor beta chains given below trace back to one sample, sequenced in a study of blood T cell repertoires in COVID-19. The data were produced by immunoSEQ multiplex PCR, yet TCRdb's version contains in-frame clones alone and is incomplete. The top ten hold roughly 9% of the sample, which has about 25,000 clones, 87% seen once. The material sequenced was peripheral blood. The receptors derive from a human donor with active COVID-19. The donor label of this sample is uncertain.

The CDR3 DNA reads TGTGCCAGCAGTTCACTAGCGGGAGTGTGGAATGAGCAGTTCTTC. This encodes CASSSLAGVWNEQFF. The V call is TRBV6-2 or TRBV6-3, the J call TRBJ2-1; 11 bases match TRBD2. V lost 4 bases, J lost 7 bases, and 6 bases stayed unmatched. CDR3 length equals 15 residues. CDR1 and CDR2 (germline): MNHEY, SVGEGT.

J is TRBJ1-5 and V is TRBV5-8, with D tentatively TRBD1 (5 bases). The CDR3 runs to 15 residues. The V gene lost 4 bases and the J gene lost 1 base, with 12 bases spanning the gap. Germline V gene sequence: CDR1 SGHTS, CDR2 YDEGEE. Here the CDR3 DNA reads TGTGCCAGCAGCCGGTTCGGGGGAAGCAATCAGCCCCAGCATTTT. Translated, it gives CASSRFGGSNQPQHF.

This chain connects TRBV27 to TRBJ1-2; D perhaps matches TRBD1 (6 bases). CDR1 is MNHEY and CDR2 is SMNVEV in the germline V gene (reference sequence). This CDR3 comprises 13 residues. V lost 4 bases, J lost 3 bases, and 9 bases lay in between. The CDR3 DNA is TGTGCCAGCAGTTGGACAGCGTACTATGGCTACACCTTC. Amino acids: CASSWTAYYGYTF.

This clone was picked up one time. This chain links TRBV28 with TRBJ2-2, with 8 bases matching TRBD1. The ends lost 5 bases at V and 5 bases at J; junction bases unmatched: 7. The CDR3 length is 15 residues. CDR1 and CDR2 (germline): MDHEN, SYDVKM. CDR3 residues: CASSVTGDQTGELFF. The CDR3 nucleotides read TGTGCCAGCAGTGTGACAGGGGACCAAACCGGGGAGCTGTTTTTT. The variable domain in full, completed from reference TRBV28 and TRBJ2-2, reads DVKVTQSSRYLVKRTGEKVFLECVQDMDHENMFWYRQDPGLGLRLIYFSYDVKMKEKGDIPEGYSVSREKKERFSLILESASTNQTSMYLCASSVTGDQTGELFFGEGSRLTVL.

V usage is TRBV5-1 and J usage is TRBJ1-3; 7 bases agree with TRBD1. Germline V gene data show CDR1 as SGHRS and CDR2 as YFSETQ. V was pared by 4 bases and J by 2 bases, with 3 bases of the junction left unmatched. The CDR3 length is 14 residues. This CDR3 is CASSRDRAGNTIYF. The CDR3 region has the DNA TGCGCCAGCAGCCGAGACAGGGCTGGAAACACCATATATTTT.

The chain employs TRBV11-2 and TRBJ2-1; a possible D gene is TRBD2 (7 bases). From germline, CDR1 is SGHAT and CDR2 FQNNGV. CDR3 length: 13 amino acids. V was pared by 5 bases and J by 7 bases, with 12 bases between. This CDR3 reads CASSGGGGNEQFF. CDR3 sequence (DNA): TGTGCCAGCAGCGGAGGGGGGGGAAATGAGCAGTTCTTC.

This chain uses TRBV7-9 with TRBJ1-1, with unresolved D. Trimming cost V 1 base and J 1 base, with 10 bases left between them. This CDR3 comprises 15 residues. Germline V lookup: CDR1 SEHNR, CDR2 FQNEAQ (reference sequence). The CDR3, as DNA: TGTGCCAGCAGCTTAGAGGCCGGAGGGAACACTGAAGCTTTCTTT. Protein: CASSLEAGGNTEAFF.

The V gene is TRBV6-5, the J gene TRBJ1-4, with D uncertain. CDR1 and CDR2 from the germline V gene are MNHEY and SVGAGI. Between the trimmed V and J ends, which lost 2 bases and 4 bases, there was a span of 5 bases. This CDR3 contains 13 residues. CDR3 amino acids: CASSYRLNEKLFF. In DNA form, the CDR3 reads TGTGCCAGCAGTTACAGACTTAATGAAAAACTGTTTTTT.

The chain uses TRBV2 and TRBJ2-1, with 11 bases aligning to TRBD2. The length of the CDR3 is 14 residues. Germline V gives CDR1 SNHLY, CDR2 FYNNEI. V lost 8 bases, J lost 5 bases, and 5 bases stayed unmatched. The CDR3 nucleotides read TGTGCCAGCGGGGGACTAGCGGTAAACAATGAGCAGTTCTTC. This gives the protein CASGGLAVNNEQFF.